This TCR beta chain came from a study of blood T cell repertoires in COVID-19 (dated by TCRdb to between 2020 and 2021). Study-level background: Collaborator samples came from the United States, Italy and Spain and covered acute and convalescent phases of COVID-19. The prospective study material was composed of cDNA or gDNA derived from T cells, B-cell-depleted T cells, or PBMCs. Deeply sampled blood TCRbeta repertoires from subjects exposed to, actively infected with, or recovered from COVID-19 were included in the dataset. A freely available public database, intended as a resource for researchers studying the immune response to SARS-CoV-2, is where the repertoires were released. The samples were drawn from the first 160 participants of the ongoing ImmuneRACE study and from over a thousand subjects provided by 6 global collaborators. Nearly every sample came with metadata listing a de-identified subject ID, COVID-19 status, age in years and sex. Where available, HLA class I and class II types were obtained from metadata supplied by the sample provider rather than from assay-based typing.

The research as a whole found: Clinical and demographic metadata were provided uncurated, with the amount varying by source and participant.

Participants in the prospective study were aged roughly 18 to 89 years, lived in over 20 United States geographic areas, and enrolled through a virtual design. In the prospective study, cohorts were assigned on the basis of participant-reported clinical history obtained from a screening survey and a study questionnaire. Recovered participants in ImmuneRACE Cohort 3 were defined as having two consecutive negative NP/OP PCR tests, clearance from a healthcare professional, or resolution of symptoms. In the prospective study, mobile phlebotomists collected whole blood, serum and a nasopharyngeal or oropharyngeal swab from each participant. Additional blood draws and questionnaires over a 2-month period could optionally be provided by prospective study participants. Before DNA extraction, blood samples from the prospective study were shipped at room temperature or frozen. As for this clone: Its recognized antigen is unknown. No much larger clone is present one base from it, and per-base qualities are unavailable.

Taken from the germline V gene, the CDR1 and CDR2 loops are SNHLY and FYNNEI. The CDR3 holds 14 amino acids from the cysteine to the phenylalanine. This entry keeps only the CDR3 DNA: 42 bases, framed from base 1. After removal of 6 bases from V and 4 bases from J, the junction retains 7 bases not matched to a gene. TCRbeta CDR3 regions were amplified from genomic DNA by means of the immunoSEQ Assay, a bias-controlled multiplex PCR. For the original study's pipeline: Nucleated cell counts per sample were estimated from amplification of reference gene primers within the assay. To quantify the absolute abundance of each unique TCRbeta CDR3 rearrangement, sequence reads were collapsed and filtered. For each sample, productive Simpson clonality was calculated as the square root of Simpson's diversity index across productive rearrangements. TCRdb took over this immuneACCESS table, retaining in-frame rearrangements with V and J assigned. Such tables are incomplete; in checked studies, under half of the missing clones stem from an unresolved V gene, and the remainder is unexplained. The DNA was the basis for D and trimming; V, J and clone size are from that table. Here the sample has 400,000 to 450,000 clones; around 90% occur a single time. The leading ten clones occupy about 0.6% of the sample.

This clonotype was sampled from a man between 18 and 29 years old who had recovered from COVID-19. What was sequenced was PBMCs or T cells enriched from blood (not recorded which). The V gene is TRBV2 and the J gene is TRBJ1-1, with TRBD1 identical over 8 junction bases. The DNA sequence reads TGTGCCAGCAGACCGGACAGGGTCGGCACTGAAGCTTTCTTT. The translation is CASRPDRVGTEAFF.